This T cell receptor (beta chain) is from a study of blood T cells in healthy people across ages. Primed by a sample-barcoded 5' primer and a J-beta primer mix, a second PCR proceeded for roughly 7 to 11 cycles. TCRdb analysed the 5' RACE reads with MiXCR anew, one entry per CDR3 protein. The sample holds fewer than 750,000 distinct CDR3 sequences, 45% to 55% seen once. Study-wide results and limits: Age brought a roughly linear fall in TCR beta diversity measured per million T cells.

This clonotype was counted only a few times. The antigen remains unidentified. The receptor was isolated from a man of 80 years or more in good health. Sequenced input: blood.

DNA for the CDR3: TGCAGTGCTAGAGGGGGCCTCGACGAACCCCTCCACTTT. Its translation: CSARGGLDEPLHF. The genes are TRBV20-1 and TRBJ1-6, with D possibly matching TRBD1 (5 bases). The V end lost 1 base, the J end lost 12 bases, and 13 bases lay between the germline ends. The CDR3 consists of 13 residues. Germline V gives CDR1 DFQATT, CDR2 SNEGSKA (reference sequence).